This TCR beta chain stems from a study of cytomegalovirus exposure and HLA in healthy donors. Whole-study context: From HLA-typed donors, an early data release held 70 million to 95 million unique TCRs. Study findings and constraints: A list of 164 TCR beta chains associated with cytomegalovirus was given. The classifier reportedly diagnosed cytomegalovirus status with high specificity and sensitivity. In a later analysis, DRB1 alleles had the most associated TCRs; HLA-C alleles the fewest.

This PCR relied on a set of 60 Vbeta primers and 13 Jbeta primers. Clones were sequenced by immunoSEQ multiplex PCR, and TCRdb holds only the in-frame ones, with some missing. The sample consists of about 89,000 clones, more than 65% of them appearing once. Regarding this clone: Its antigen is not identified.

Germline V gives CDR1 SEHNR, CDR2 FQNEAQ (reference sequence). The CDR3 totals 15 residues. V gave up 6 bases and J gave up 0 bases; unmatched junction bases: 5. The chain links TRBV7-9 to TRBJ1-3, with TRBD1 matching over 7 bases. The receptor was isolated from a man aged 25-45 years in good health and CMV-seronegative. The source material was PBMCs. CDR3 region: CASRTGPYSGNTIYF. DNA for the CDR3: TGTGCCAGCAGGACAGGGCCTTACTCTGGAAACACCATATATTTT.